Presented here are 9 T cell receptor beta chains from one specimen sequenced in a study of T cell changes during pregnancy in multiple sclerosis. TCRdb's copy holds only in-frame clones and misses some; the assay was immunoSEQ multiplex PCR. Of about 100,000 clones in the sample, 85% to 95% are singletons; the top ten hold over 0.7%. The input for sequencing was peripheral blood, taken before pregnancy. All receptors derive from a female donor with multiple sclerosis, enrolled in a pregnancy study.

The chain recombines TRBV10-1 with TRBJ1-5; possible D gene TRBD1, 6 bases. The CDR3 runs to 13 residues. Trimming took off 5 bases at V and 5 bases at J, with 10 bases between the two ends. The germline CDR1 and CDR2 sequences are WNHNN and SYGVQD (reference sequence). This chain's CDR3 is CASSTGTHQPQHF. CDR3 in DNA: TGCGCCAGCAGTACAGGGACCCATCAGCCCCAGCATTTT.

The V and J genes are TRBV7-8 and TRBJ2-3; 8 positions match TRBD1. Per germline, CDR1 SGHVS and CDR2 FQNEAQ. The V gene end was trimmed by 1 base and the J gene end by 4 bases; junction bases not matched to a gene: 7. The CDR3 runs to 16 residues. CDR3 sequence (DNA): TGTGCCAGCAGCTTAGTTGGCAGGGGGCGCGCAGATACGCAGTATTTT. This codes for CASSLVGRGRADTQYF.

The chain is built from TRBV27 and TRBJ2-1; 8 nucleotides align to TRBD2. Germline CDR1 and CDR2: MNHEY and SMNVEV (reference sequence). CDR3 length equals 15 residues. With 1 base clipped from V and 6 bases from J, the junction kept 5 bases outside the gene matches. The CDR3 protein is CASSLWSGSPNEQFF. The DNA for the CDR3 is TGTGCCAGCAGTTTATGGAGCGGGAGCCCCAATGAGCAGTTCTTC.

The rearrangement uses TRBV7-9 and TRBJ2-1; 7 nucleotides align to TRBD2. The V and J ends lost 0 bases and 4 bases, in that order; junction bases with no gene match: 3. The CDR3 is 15 residues long. Germline V gene lookup returns CDR1 SEHNR and CDR2 FQNEAQ (reference sequence). The CDR3 spells CASSLAGGTYNEQFF. The CDR3 nucleotides read TGTGCCAGCAGCTTAGCGGGAGGGACTTACAATGAGCAGTTCTTC.

This rearrangement joins TRBV11-3 to TRBJ2-1; TRBD2 matches at 12 bases. Trimming removed 1 base from V and 2 bases from J; junction bases left unmatched: 6. The CDR3 has 18 amino acids. Germline CDR1 SGHNT, CDR2 YENEEA. The CDR3 DNA follows: TGTGCCAGCAGCTTAGGCCGACTAGCGGGAGTTCCCTACAATGAGCAGTTCTTC. This codes for CASSLGRLAGVPYNEQFF. Full variable domain (rest looked up from reference TRBV11-3 and TRBJ2-1): EAGVVQSPRYKIIEKKQPVAFWCNPISGHNTLYWYLQNLGQGPELLIRYENEEAVDDSQLPKDRFSAERLKGVDSTLKIQPAELGDSAVYLCASSLGRLAGVPYNEQFFGPGTRLTVL.

This sequence joins TRBV2 and TRBJ1-2, with TRBD1 matching 7 bases. There are 15 residues in the CDR3. Per the germline V gene, CDR1 is SNHLY and CDR2 is FYNNEI. With 8 bases clipped from V and 0 bases from J, the junction kept 9 bases outside the gene matches. The CDR3 region has the DNA TGTGCCAGCTCCAGAGGGGGCCAAGCTAACTATGGCTACACCTTC. Amino acids: CASSRGGQANYGYTF. Full variable domain (missing parts from reference TRBV2 and TRBJ1-2): EPEVTQTPSHQVTQMGQEVILRCVPISNHLYFYWYRQILGQKVEFLVSFYNNEISEKSEIFDDQFSVERPDGSNFTLKIRSTKLEDSAMYFCASSRGGQANYGYTFGSGTRLTVV.

J is TRBJ2-1 and V is TRBV27; D ambiguous. The V gene's germline CDR1 is MNHEY and CDR2 SMNVEV (reference sequence). V lost 3 bases, J lost 4 bases, and 7 bases lay in between. The CDR3 is made up of 13 amino acids. The CDR3 bases are TGTGCCAGCAGTTTTGGGCCATACAATGAGCAGTTCTTC. Residues: CASSFGPYNEQFF.

The chain combines TRBV4-2 with TRBJ2-7, with 8 nucleotides matching TRBD2. The CDR3 runs to 15 residues. V lost 4 bases and J lost 2; bases outside the gene matches: 7. CDR1 is LGHNA, CDR2 YNFKEQ, per germline. In nucleotides, the CDR3 is TGTGCCAGCAGCCCAGTCGGGACTAGTCCCTACGAGCAGTACTTC. Protein: CASSPVGTSPYEQYF.

A single count supports this clone. V gene TRBV2 combines with J gene TRBJ2-2; a weak D match, TRBD2 (5 bases). CDR1 and CDR2 (germline): SNHLY, FYNNEI. Trimming left V 2 bases short and J 3 bases short, with 13 bases between. The CDR3 loop spans 16 amino acids. The CDR3 nucleotides are TGTGCCAGCAGTGAACTAGCACCCCGAGACACCGGGGAGCTGTTTTTT. This sequence encodes CASSELAPRDTGELFF.